This T cell receptor (beta chain) stems from a study of T cell clonotyping in hematopoietic cell transplantation. Looking at the study overall: Cytoreduction preceded collection of pretransplant recipient samples. Broader study findings: Recipient TCR diversity dropped after transplant; expanded clonotypes rose from day 30 to 180.

Sequencing was performed with immunoSEQ multiplex PCR; in TCRdb, only in-frame clones are kept and a portion is missing. The table lists around 40,000 clones, 85% to 95% of them singletons. The time point was: recipient sample about 28 days before transplant, after cytoreduction. Worth noting for this clone: Antigen: not known.

Trimming removed 6 bases from V and 2 bases from J; junction bases left unmatched: 10. The CDR3 spans 18 residues. Germline V gene data show CDR1 as MDHEN and CDR2 as SYDVKM. The sample consisted of peripheral blood mononuclear cells, taken before stem cell transplant. V and J are TRBV28 and TRBJ1-4, with TRBD1 matching 12 bases. This TCR was recovered from a man aged 35-49 years with chronic myeloid leukemia. Some clones in this sample may be carry-over from other donors' samples. The chain's CDR3 is CASSSGTGGTATNEKLFF. The CDR3 nucleotides are TGTGCCAGCAGCTCCGGGACAGGGGGCACGGCGACTAATGAAAAACTGTTTTTT.